A single sample is the source of the 18 T cell receptor beta chains below, sequenced in a study of chemoradiotherapy in HPV16-positive cancers (dated by TCRdb to the early 2020s). Library prep was done by the immunoSEQ multiplex PCR assay. Held by TCRdb, this immuneACCESS table contains in-frame sequences only and omits some clones. Under half of the omission traces to an unresolved V gene where checked; the cause of the rest is unknown. Here the sample has 1,800 or so clones; around 94% occur a single time. The ten biggest clones cover approximately 2.4% of the sample. Here the sequenced sample was tumor tissue, taken from a patient who underwent chemoradiotherapy. Receptor source: a human donor with HPV-associated anogenital cancer.

The chain employs TRBV11-1 and TRBJ2-5, with 14 bases fitting TRBD2. Germline values: CDR1 SGHAT, CDR2 FQDESV (reference sequence). This CDR3 has 15 amino acids. V was clipped by 5 bases and J by 11 bases; unmatched bases: 10. The CDR3 DNA reads TGTGCCAGCAGCCTGGGACTAGCGGGAGACTGGGAGCAGTACTTC. The encoded protein is CASSLGLAGDWEQYF.

This clone was picked up a small number of times. The rearrangement links TRBV27 to TRBJ1-6, with unresolved D. CDR3 length: 15 residues. Germline V gene sequence: CDR1 MNHEY, CDR2 SMNVEV (reference sequence). V was shortened by 3 bases and J by 10 bases, with 16 bases between the two germline ends. The CDR3 bases are TGTGCCAGCAGTTTTGGCGGGCATTGGGAATCACCCCTCCACTTT. Its protein is CASSFGGHWESPLHF.

This clone was recorded once. The V gene is TRBV6-5, the J gene TRBJ1-1; D is possibly TRBD1 (5 bases). CDR1 is MNHEY, CDR2 SVGAGI, per germline. The ends were cut back, 6 bases at V and 6 bases at J, with 14 bases in the middle. The CDR3 has 13 residues. The CDR3 DNA reads TGTGCCAGCAGCCTACTGGGGGACGCTGAAGCTTTCTTT. Amino acids: CASSLLGDAEAFF.

This chain connects TRBV6-1 to TRBJ1-1; 11 bases fit TRBD1. The germline V gene has CDR1 MNHNS and CDR2 SASEGT. The CDR3 has 14 amino acids. J lost 5 bases, V lost 5 bases, and 4 bases had no gene match. The DNA for the CDR3 is TGTGCCAGCAGTCAAGGGACAGGGGGAACTGAAGCTTTCTTT. Its translation: CASSQGTGGTEAFF.

V and J are TRBV4-1 and TRBJ2-7; D is tentatively TRBD1 or TRBD2 (5 bases each). Per the germline V gene, CDR1 is MGHRA and CDR2 is YSYEKL. The CDR3 is 17 residues long. V was trimmed by 3 bases and J by 7 bases, leaving 25 bases between them. The CDR3 DNA reads as TGCGCCAGCAGCCAGCTTCCGGGGCAGCCTGGTGCGGAGGAGCAGTACTTC. Translating gives CASSQLPGQPGAEEQYF.

The chain couples TRBV9 to TRBJ1-3; tentative D call: TRBD1 (6 bases). The germline CDR1 and CDR2 sequences are SGDLS and YYNGEE. The ends were cut back, 0 bases at V and 0 bases at J, with 16 bases in the middle. This CDR3 is built from 18 residues. CDR3 sequence reads: CASSVGGLQGFSGNTIYF. The CDR3 DNA reads TGTGCCAGCAGCGTAGGGGGGCTACAGGGATTCTCTGGAAACACCATATATTTT.

This clone was detected only once. This chain links TRBV6-1 with TRBJ2-3; D is perhaps TRBD2 (6 bases). Trimming pared 5 bases from V and 3 bases from J, leaving 12 bases between. This CDR3 spans 14 amino acids. Looked up from germline, CDR1 is MNHNS and CDR2 is SASEGT. CDR3 DNA sequence: TGTGCCAGCAGTCGGACGGAGGGAACAGATACGCAGTATTTT. The encoded protein is CASSRTEGTDTQYF.

This rearrangement joins TRBV11-1 to TRBJ2-5; the match to TRBD2 covers 12 bases. The J call may be incorrect, as the DNA end agrees better with TRBJ2-7. Germline V CDR1 and CDR2: SGHAT, FQDESV (reference sequence). The CDR3 runs to 16 residues. CDR3 coding DNA: TGTGCCAGCAGCCCTGGACTAGCGGGGAGCTCCTACGAGCAGTACTTC. It specifies CASSPGLAGSSYEQYF.

With regard to this clone: The CDR3 does not end in the conserved phenylalanine or tryptophan, so this is likely a read error. The limits of the CDR3 on the DNA are not certain, so only TCRdb's listed CDR3 is given. V usage is TRBV5-5 and J usage is TRBJ1-2. The CDR3 is 12 amino acids long, termini counted. Germline V lookup: CDR1 SGHKS, CDR2 YYEKEE (reference sequence). The CDR3 is CASSTAVSRKTY.

This clone has a handful of counts. This chain links TRBV7-8 with TRBJ2-2; D gene unclear. The CDR3 runs to 17 residues. V dropped 8 bases and J dropped 4 bases, with 23 bases sitting between them. Germline CDR1 is SGHVS and CDR2 is FQNEAQ. The CDR3 coding sequence is TGTGCCAGCCCCTTAGGTGGCAAGCCTGGCGTCACCGGGGAGCTGTTTTTT. Residues: CASPLGGKPGVTGELFF.

V gene TRBV7-2 combines with J gene TRBJ2-1, with D possibly matching TRBD1 (5 bases). The CDR3 is made up of 14 amino acids. Trimming took 1 base from V and 6 from J, leaving 10 bases between them. Germline CDR1 is SGHTA and CDR2 is FQGNSA. The CDR3: CASSLEVTVNEQFF. The CDR3 DNA follows: TGTGCCAGCAGCTTAGAGGTGACAGTCAATGAGCAGTTCTTC.

V is TRBV19 and J is TRBJ2-7, with a tentative D call TRBD1 (5 bases). Trimming shortened V by 5 bases and J by 4 bases, and 15 bases separated the two germline ends. The CDR3 consists of 14 residues. Germline V gene lookup returns CDR1 LNHDA and CDR2 SQIVND (reference sequence). CDR3 region: CASSYTTGPYEQYF. CDR3 coding DNA: TGTGCCAGTAGTTACACCACAGGTCCTTACGAGCAGTACTTC.

The rearrangement links TRBV4-1 to TRBJ1-1; D is unclear. This CDR3 is 12 amino acids long. The ends were cut back, 0 bases at V and 6 bases at J, with 5 bases in the middle. Germline V gene sequence: CDR1 MGHRA, CDR2 YSYEKL. CDR3 residues: CASSQDTAEAFF. In DNA form, the CDR3 reads TGCGCCAGCAGCCAAGATACGGCTGAAGCTTTCTTT.

V usage is TRBV18 and J usage is TRBJ1-4; 8 nucleotides agree with TRBD1. V was clipped by 5 bases and J by 3 bases; unmatched bases: 8. Per germline, CDR1 KGHSH and CDR2 LQKENI. The CDR3 totals 16 residues. CDR3 nucleotides: TGTGCCAGCTCATCCCGGACAGGGCAACCTAATGAAAAACTGTTTTTT. Amino acids: CASSSRTGQPNEKLFF.

The chain joins TRBV6-1 to TRBJ2-1; D possibly corresponds to TRBD2 (5 bases). There are 15 residues in the CDR3. Germline CDR1 is MNHNS and CDR2 is SASEGT. V shed 4 bases and J shed 8 bases, with 18 bases lying between them. The CDR3: CASSVTIGPAHEQFF. The DNA of the CDR3 is TGTGCCAGCAGTGTGACTATAGGACCAGCCCATGAGCAGTTCTTC.

J is TRBJ2-7 and V is TRBV10-3, with TRBD1 as a possible D gene (6 bases). The V end lost 11 bases, the J end lost 3 bases, and 14 bases lay between the germline ends. There are 12 residues in the CDR3. Germline loops: CDR1 ENHRY, CDR2 SYGVKD. Written as DNA, the CDR3 is TGTGCCGCCACCGGGACAAACTACGAGCAGTACTTC. It yields the protein CAATGTNYEQYF.

The V and J genes are TRBV27 and TRBJ1-5; D ambiguous. This CDR3 is built from 15 residues. Trimming took off 2 bases at V and 7 bases at J, with 15 bases between the two ends. Germline V gives CDR1 MNHEY, CDR2 SMNVEV (reference sequence). CDR3 sequence: CASSLAGPERQPQHF. CDR3 DNA: TGTGCCAGCAGTTTAGCGGGTCCCGAGAGGCAGCCCCAGCATTTT.

The chain has TRBV7-9 and TRBJ2-3; 9 bases are shared with TRBD2. CDR1 and CDR2 from the germline V gene are SEHNR and FQNEAQ (reference sequence). The V and J ends lost 4 bases and 2 bases, in that order; junction bases with no gene match: 16. The CDR3 sequence is 19 residues long. The CDR3 protein is CASSSSRGLAGHLTDTQYF. The CDR3 region has the DNA TGTGCCAGCAGCTCCAGCCGGGGGCTAGCGGGGCACCTCACAGATACGCAGTATTTT.